At least ten counts were recorded for the clone carrying this T cell receptor (beta chain). Noted time point: technical triplicate 2. TCRdb passed the 5' RACE reads through MiXCR, listing each CDR3 protein once. Of about 31,000 distinct CDR3 sequences listed, roughly 14% are singletons. The data stem from a study of neurological immune-mediated disorders. The TCR originated in a female donor with HTLV-1-associated myelopathy (HAM/TSP). Sequences were obtained from CD4+ T cells from blood.

The CDR3 reads CASSQRELAGVLEQFF. CDR3 coding DNA: TGTGCCAGCAGCCAGAGAGAACTAGCGGGGGTCCTTGAGCAGTTCTTC. V usage is TRBV14 and J usage is TRBJ2-1; 11 bases align to TRBD2. Unmatched junction bases numbered 10, after V lost 3 bases and J lost 9 bases. Germline V gene lookup returns CDR1 SGHDN and CDR2 FVKESK. CDR3 size: 16 residues.